One and the same sample provided the 9 T cell receptor beta chains below, sequenced in a study of T-cell reconstitution after alpha-beta-depleted transplantation in children. TCRbeta library preparation incorporated unique molecular identifiers. MiXCR was run by TCRdb on the PCR reads, yielding one entry per CDR3 protein. Of 7,500 to 10,000 distinct CDR3 sequences detected, about 12% appear once; the ten largest clones hold under 50%. The sequenced sample was PBMCs, mostly from graft donor cells, obtained 60 days after TCRalphabeta/CD19-depleted stem cell transplant. The source of these receptors is a patient aged 2-10 years who had a stem cell transplant for inherited bone marrow failure, so the T cells may come from the graft donor.

This clonotype was seen at least ten times. The V call is TRBV6-5, the J call TRBJ1-1; the match to TRBD1 covers 7 bases. This CDR3 is 14 amino acids long. Germline CDR1 and CDR2: MNHEY and SVGAGI. Trimming cost V 2 bases and J 6 bases; bases outside gene matches: 6. This chain's CDR3 is CASSYRTGASEAFF. For the CDR3, the DNA is TGTGCCAGCAGTTACCGTACAGGGGCTTCTGAAGCTTTCTTT.

This clonotype was counted at least ten times. V usage is TRBV4-3 and J usage is TRBJ1-5; D might be TRBD1 (5 bases). Trimming removed 4 bases from V and 5 bases from J, with 15 bases in between. CDR1 and CDR2 (germline): LGHNA, YSLEER. The CDR3 extends over 15 amino acids. CDR3 residues: CASSPSGGNDQPQHF. As DNA, the CDR3 is TGCGCCAGCAGCCCTTCGGGGGGTAACGATCAGCCCCAGCATTTT.

This clonotype occurred many times. The rearrangement links TRBV15 to TRBJ2-7, with D maybe TRBD1 (5 bases). The length of the CDR3 is 14 residues. The germline CDR1 and CDR2 sequences are LNHNV and YYDKDF (reference sequence). V lost 1 base, J lost 5 bases, and 12 bases lay in between. The CDR3 DNA reads TGTGCCACCAGCAGAGGGCAGGGTTACCACGAGCAGTACTTC. Amino acid sequence: CATSRGQGYHEQYF.

Many counts were recorded for this clonotype. The chain joins TRBV6-6 to TRBJ2-3; TRBD2 agrees at 7 bases. Per the germline V gene, CDR1 is MNHNY and CDR2 is SVGAGI (reference sequence). The V gene end was trimmed by 9 bases and the J gene end by 4 bases; junction bases not matched to a gene: 7. The CDR3 covers 13 residues. This CDR3 reads CASGLGLADTQYF. CDR3 nucleotide sequence: TGTGCCAGTGGACTAGGATTGGCAGATACGCAGTATTTT.

This clonotype showed up many times. The genes are TRBV11-2 and TRBJ2-1, with unresolved D. This CDR3 has 15 residues. Between the trimmed V and J ends, which lost 1 base and 2 bases, there was a span of 9 bases. The V gene's germline CDR1 is SGHAT and CDR2 FQNNGV. Written as DNA, the CDR3 is TGTGCCAGCAGCTTAGGGTCTCTAGCCTACAATGAGCAGTTCTTC. Protein product: CASSLGSLAYNEQFF. The full variable domain, completed using reference TRBV11-2 and TRBJ2-1, is EAGVAQSPRYKIIEKRQSVAFWCNPISGHATLYWYQQILGQGPKLLIQFQNNGVVDDSQLPKDRFSAERLKGVDSTLKIQPAKLEDSAVYLCASSLGSLAYNEQFFGPGTRLTVL.

Sample share makes this clonotype medium-sized. This chain links TRBV7-9 with TRBJ2-5, with D uncertain. Germline V lookup: CDR1 SEHNR, CDR2 FQNEAQ (reference sequence). The CDR3 spans 13 residues. V dropped 5 bases and J dropped 5 bases, with 12 bases sitting between them. The CDR3 loop is CASSLGFLETQYF. DNA for the CDR3: TGTGCCAGCAGCCTGGGGTTCCTTGAGACCCAGTACTTC. The full variable domain, rest sourced from reference TRBV7-9 and TRBJ2-5, is DTGVSQNPRHKITKRGQNVTFRCDPISEHNRLYWYRQTLGQGPEFLTYFQNEAQLEKSRLLSDRFSAERPKGSFSTLEIQRTEQGDSAMYLCASSLGFLETQYFGPGTRLLVL.

This clonotype came up many times. The chain has TRBV30 and TRBJ2-5, with no clear D. This CDR3 region has 13 residues. V lost 4 bases, J lost 5 bases, and 14 bases lay in between. Germline lookup yields CDR1 GTSNPN and CDR2 SVGIG (reference sequence). CDR3 coding DNA: TGTGCCTGGACCCGAGACTCTTTCGAGACCCAGTACTTC. Amino acid sequence: CAWTRDSFETQYF. Full variable domain (remainder filled in from reference TRBV30 and TRBJ2-5): SQTIHQWPATLVQPVGSPLSLECTVEGTSNPNLYWYRQAAGRGLQLLFYSVGIGQISSEVPQNLSASRPQDRQFILSSKKLLLSDSGFYLCAWTRDSFETQYFGPGTRLLVL.

The chain uses TRBV20-1 and TRBJ1-3; D call uncertain. In germline, CDR1 is DFQATT, CDR2 SNEGSKA (reference sequence). The CDR3 is made up of 15 amino acids. Trimming cost V 1 base and J 0 bases, with 10 bases left between them. The CDR3 here is CSARGVRSSGNTIYF. The CDR3 DNA sequence: TGCAGTGCTAGAGGGGTCAGGAGCTCTGGAAACACCATATATTTT.

This clonotype was observed many times. The chain employs TRBV7-9 and TRBJ2-3; 7 bases align to TRBD2. The germline V gene encodes CDR1 SEHNR and CDR2 FQNEAQ (reference sequence). The CDR3 loop spans 17 amino acids. V shed 3 bases, J shed 6 bases, and the junction held 15 bases outside the gene matches. The CDR3 sequence: CASSFSDRDYPADTQYF. CDR3 in DNA: TGTGCCAGCAGCTTTTCCGACCGGGACTACCCGGCGGATACGCAGTATTTT.